This TCR beta chain is from a study of kidney transplant recipient with SARS-CoV-2 infection. One entry per CDR3 protein results from TCRdb running MiXCR on the reads. The sample has about 240,000 distinct CDR3 sequences, 25% to 35% seen once. This clonotype showed up many times. CDR3 length: 15 amino acids. CDR1 is SGHRS and CDR2 is YFSETQ in the germline V gene. V shed 0 bases, J shed 2 bases, and the junction held 4 bases outside the gene matches. Sample: a blood sample, taken at baseline and on day 111 from a kidney transplant recipient. The genes are TRBV5-1 and TRBJ1-1; 7 nucleotides agree with TRBD1. The origin of this receptor is a young adult male patient who had COVID-19 and was a kidney transplant recipient. Some T cells may be graft donor cells. In nucleotides, the CDR3 is TGCGCCAGCAGCTTGGAAGGGACAGCAAACACTGAAGCTTTCTTT. It codes for CASSLEGTANTEAFF.